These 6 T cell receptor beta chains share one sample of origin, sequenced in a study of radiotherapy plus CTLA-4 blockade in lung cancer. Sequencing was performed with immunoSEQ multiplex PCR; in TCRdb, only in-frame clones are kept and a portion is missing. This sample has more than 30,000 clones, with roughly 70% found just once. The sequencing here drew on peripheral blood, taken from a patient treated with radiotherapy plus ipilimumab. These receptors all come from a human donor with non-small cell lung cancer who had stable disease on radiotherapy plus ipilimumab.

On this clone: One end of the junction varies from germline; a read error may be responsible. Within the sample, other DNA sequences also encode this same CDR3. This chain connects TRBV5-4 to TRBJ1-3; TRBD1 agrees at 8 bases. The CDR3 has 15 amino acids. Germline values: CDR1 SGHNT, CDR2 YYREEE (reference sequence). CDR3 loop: CASSSKQGAGYTIYF. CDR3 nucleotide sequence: TGCGCCAGCAGCTCGAAGCAGGGGGCGGGATACACCATATATTTT.

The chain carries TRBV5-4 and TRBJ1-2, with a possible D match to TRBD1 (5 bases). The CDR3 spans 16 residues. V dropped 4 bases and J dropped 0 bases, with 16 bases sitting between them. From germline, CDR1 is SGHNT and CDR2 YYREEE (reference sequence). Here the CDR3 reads CASSPPEQVSNYGYTF. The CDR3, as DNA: TGTGCCAGCAGCCCCCCCGAACAGGTATCTAACTATGGCTACACCTTC.

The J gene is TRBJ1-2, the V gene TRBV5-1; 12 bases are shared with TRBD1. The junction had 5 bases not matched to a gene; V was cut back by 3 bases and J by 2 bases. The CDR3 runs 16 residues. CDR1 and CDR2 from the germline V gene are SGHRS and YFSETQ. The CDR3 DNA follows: TGCGCCAGCAGCTCGTCCGGGACAGGGGGCAACTATGGCTACACCTTC. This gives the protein CASSSSGTGGNYGYTF.

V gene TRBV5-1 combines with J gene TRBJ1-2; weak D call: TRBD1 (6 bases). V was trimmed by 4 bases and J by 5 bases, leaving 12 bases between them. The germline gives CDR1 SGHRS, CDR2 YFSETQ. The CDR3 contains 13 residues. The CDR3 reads CASSPDRGYGYTF. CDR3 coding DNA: TGCGCCAGCAGCCCGGACAGAGGATATGGCTACACCTTC.

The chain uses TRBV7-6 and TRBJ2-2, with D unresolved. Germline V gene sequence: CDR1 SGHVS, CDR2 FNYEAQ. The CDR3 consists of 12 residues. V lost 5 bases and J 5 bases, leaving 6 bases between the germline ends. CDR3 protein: CASSHRTGELFF. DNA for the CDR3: TGTGCCAGCAGCCACCGGACCGGGGAGCTGTTTTTT.

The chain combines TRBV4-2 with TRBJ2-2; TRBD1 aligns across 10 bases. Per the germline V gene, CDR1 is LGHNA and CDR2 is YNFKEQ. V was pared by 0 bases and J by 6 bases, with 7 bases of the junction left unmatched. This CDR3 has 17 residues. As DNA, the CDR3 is TGTGCCAGCAGCCAAGAAGTTGCCGGGACAGGGGCCGGGGAGCTGTTTTTT. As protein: CASSQEVAGTGAGELFF.